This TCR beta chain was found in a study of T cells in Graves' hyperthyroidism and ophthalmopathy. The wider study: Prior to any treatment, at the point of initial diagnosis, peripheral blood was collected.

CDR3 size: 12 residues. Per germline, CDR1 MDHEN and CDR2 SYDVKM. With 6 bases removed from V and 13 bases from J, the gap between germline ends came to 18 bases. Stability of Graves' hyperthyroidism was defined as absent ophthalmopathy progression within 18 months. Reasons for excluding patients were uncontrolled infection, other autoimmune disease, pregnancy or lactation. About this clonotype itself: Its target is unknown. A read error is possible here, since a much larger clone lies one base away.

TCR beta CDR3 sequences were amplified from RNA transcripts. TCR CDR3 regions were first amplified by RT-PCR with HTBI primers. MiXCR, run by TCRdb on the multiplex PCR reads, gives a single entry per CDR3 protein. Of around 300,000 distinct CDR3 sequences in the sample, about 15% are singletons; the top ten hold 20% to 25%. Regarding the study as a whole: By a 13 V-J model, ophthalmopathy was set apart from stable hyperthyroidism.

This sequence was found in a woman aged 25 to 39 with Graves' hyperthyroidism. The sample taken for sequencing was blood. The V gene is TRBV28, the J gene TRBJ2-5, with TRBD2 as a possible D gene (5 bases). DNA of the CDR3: TGTGCCAGCAGATTGACTACGCCCCAGACGTACTTC. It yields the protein CASRLTTPQTYF. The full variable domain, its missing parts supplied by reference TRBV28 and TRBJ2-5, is DVKVTQSSRYLVKRTGEKVFLECVQDMDHENMFWYRQDPGLGLRLIYFSYDVKMKEKGDIPEGYSVSREKKERFSLILESASTNQTSMYLCASRLTTPQTYFGPGTRLLVL.